The 9 T cell receptor beta chains in this list originate from one sample, sequenced in a study of blood T cell repertoires in COVID-19. Profiling relied on immunoSEQ multiplex PCR, and the TCRdb table lists in-frame clones only, not all of them. The data show 490,000 or so clones, with 75% to 90% seen just once and roughly 8.5% held by the top ten. Material: PBMCs or T cells enriched from blood (not recorded which). The receptors were gathered from a woman in her sixties who had recovered from COVID-19.

The chain recombines TRBV4-1 with TRBJ1-2; no clear D. The V and J ends lost 1 base and 0 bases respectively, with 15 bases between them. CDR1 and CDR2 from the germline V gene are MGHRA and YSYEKL. The CDR3 is made up of 17 amino acids. CDR3 in amino acids: CASSQVVVGVANYGYTF. CDR3 nucleotide sequence: TGCGCCAGCAGCCAAGTGGTGGTTGGAGTCGCTAACTATGGCTACACCTTC.

This chain joins TRBV27 and TRBJ1-2; TRBD1 aligns across 7 bases. Germline CDR1 is MNHEY and CDR2 is SMNVEV (reference sequence). The junction had 4 bases not matched to a gene; V was cut back by 4 bases and J by 5 bases. This CDR3 is 13 amino acids long. The DNA of the CDR3 is TGTGCCAGCAGTTCGGACAGGAGATATGGCTACACCTTC. Its translation is CASSSDRRYGYTF.

The chain combines TRBV2 with TRBJ2-1, with 9 bases that match TRBD2. J gave up 0 bases and V 2 bases, and 2 bases lay outside the gene matches. The CDR3 runs to 16 residues. Germline V CDR1 and CDR2: SNHLY, FYNNEI. CDR3 in amino acids: CASSERLAVSYNEQFF. As DNA, the CDR3 is TGTGCCAGCAGTGAAAGACTAGCGGTCTCCTACAATGAGCAGTTCTTC.

The chain couples TRBV28 to TRBJ1-2; possibly TRBD1 for D (5 bases). From germline, CDR1 is MDHEN and CDR2 SYDVKM. V lost 11 bases to trimming and J lost 1 base, with 14 bases between them. The CDR3 consists of 13 residues. The CDR3 bases are TGTGCCCTTCAGGGTCCCCTTAACTATGGCTACACCTTC. Protein: CALQGPLNYGYTF.

J is TRBJ2-2 and V is TRBV7-8; possibly TRBD1 for D (5 bases). In germline, CDR1 is SGHVS, CDR2 FQNEAQ. The CDR3 has 14 amino acids. V shed 0 bases and J shed 6 bases, with 8 bases lying between them. Here the CDR3 reads CASSLAPGSGELFF. The CDR3 DNA reads TGTGCCAGCAGCTTAGCGCCAGGGTCCGGGGAGCTGTTTTTT. The complete variable domain, with remaining parts taken from reference TRBV7-8 and TRBJ2-2, reads GAGVSQSPRYKVAKRGQDVALRCDPISGHVSLFWYQQALGQGPEFLTYFQNEAQLDKSGLPSDRFFAERPEGSVSTLKIQRTQQEDSAVYLCASSLAPGSGELFFGEGSRLTVL.

This clone was counted a single time. The V call is TRBV4-1, the J call TRBJ2-5, with D perhaps TRBD1 (5 bases). The germline gives CDR1 MGHRA, CDR2 YSYEKL. V was pared by 3 bases and J by 1 base, with 9 bases between. The CDR3 sequence is 14 residues long. The CDR3 sequence is CASSHGHGQETQYF. The DNA for the CDR3 is TGCGCCAGCAGCCATGGACACGGCCAAGAGACCCAGTACTTC.

This sequence joins TRBV7-9 and TRBJ1-2; D may be TRBD1 (5 bases). V lost 1 base to trimming and J lost 5 bases, with 14 bases between them. The CDR3 has 15 amino acids. Looked up from germline, CDR1 is SEHNR and CDR2 is FQNEAQ (reference sequence). The CDR3 protein is CASSLDPGRYYGYTF. CDR3 DNA: TGTGCCAGCAGCTTAGATCCAGGGCGATATTATGGCTACACCTTC.

The chain has TRBV5-1 and TRBJ2-1; 10 bases align to TRBD1. This CDR3 is 16 amino acids long. V dropped 0 bases and J dropped 6; count of bases not matched to a gene: 6. CDR1 is SGHRS and CDR2 is YFSETQ in the germline V gene. CDR3 nucleotides: TGCGCCAGCAGCTTGGCCGGACAGGGGGTTGGCAATGAGCAGTTCTTC. Amino acid sequence: CASSLAGQGVGNEQFF.

The rearrangement links TRBV7-8 to TRBJ1-4; TRBD1 agrees at 8 bases. Germline V gene data show CDR1 as SGHVS and CDR2 as FQNEAQ. The V and J ends lost 5 bases and 1 base, in that order; junction bases with no gene match: 6. CDR3 length: 16 amino acids. CDR3 sequence (DNA): TGTGCCAGCAGCGCCAGGGGGCGGCTAACTAATGAAAAACTGTTTTTT. Encoded protein: CASSARGRLTNEKLFF.